One sample yielded the 26 T cell receptor beta chains listed below, sequenced in a study of CD4 T cells in relation to SARS-CoV-2 and coronaviruses. What these receptors recognize is not known. Sequencing was performed with immunoSEQ multiplex PCR; in TCRdb, only in-frame clones are kept and a portion is missing. The sample consists of under 45,000 clones, about four fifths of them appearing once. The sample consisted of naive CD4+ T cells from PBMCs, cultured in vitro. Described subset: naive CD4+ T cells isolated by negative enrichment. These receptors all come from an adult with COVID-19.

The chain carries TRBV7-2 and TRBJ2-5; 7 bases line up with TRBD1. Trimming at V came to 5 bases and at J to 4 bases, leaving 7 bases not matched to a gene. CDR3 length equals 14 residues. Germline CDR1 SGHTA, CDR2 FQGNSA. CDR3 coding DNA: TGTGCCAGCAGCCTTCCGACAGGGATAGAGACCCAGTACTTC. Translation gives CASSLPTGIETQYF.

This chain connects TRBV28 to TRBJ2-7; 8 bases are shared with TRBD2. V shed 3 bases and J 2 bases; nucleotides not matched to a gene: 9. The CDR3 length is 16 residues. Germline-derived CDR1 and CDR2 are MDHEN and SYDVKM. The CDR3 sequence is CASSFSPGGRTYEQYF. The CDR3 DNA sequence: TGTGCCAGCAGTTTCTCTCCTGGCGGGAGGACCTACGAGCAGTACTTC.

J is TRBJ2-7 and V is TRBV18; 12 bases line up with TRBD2. This CDR3 contains 14 residues. The ends lost 6 bases at V and 7 bases at J; junction bases unmatched: 7. Germline V gene sequence: CDR1 KGHSH, CDR2 LQKENI. The CDR3 spells CASSRLAGEGEQYF. CDR3 nucleotide sequence: TGTGCCAGCTCCCGACTAGCGGGAGAGGGGGAGCAGTACTTC.

The genes are TRBV27 and TRBJ2-7; D possibly corresponds to TRBD1 (7 bases). Germline CDR1 reads MNHEY; CDR2 reads SMNVEV (reference sequence). The CDR3 is made up of 14 amino acids. Trimming pared 6 bases from V and 3 bases from J, leaving 15 bases between. CDR3 bases: TGTGCCAGCAGCAGACAGGGAGGTTTCTACGAGCAGTACTTC. Encoded protein: CASSRQGGFYEQYF.

The CDR3 DNA sequence: TGTGCCAGCAGTTTCCCACGGCGGGGCTACACCTTC. Its protein product is CASSFPRRGYTF. The chain uses TRBV12-3 or TRBV12-4 and TRBJ1-2, with D hard to call. The germline V and J ends were trimmed by 3 bases and 8 bases, with 10 bases remaining between them. This CDR3 spans 12 amino acids.

This clone was observed a few times. This sequence joins TRBV28 and TRBJ2-1; 8 bases are shared with TRBD2. There are 16 residues in the CDR3. Germline V gene data show CDR1 as MDHEN and CDR2 as SYDVKM. With V trimmed by 5 bases and J by 3 bases, 9 bases remained unmatched. In nucleotides, the CDR3 is TGTGCCAGCAGTCGGAACGGGGGGGCACACTACAATGAGCAGTTCTTC. Protein product: CASSRNGGAHYNEQFF.

The rearrangement joins TRBV2 to TRBJ1-2, with D unclear. The CDR3 has 14 residues. Germline CDR1 reads SNHLY; CDR2 reads FYNNEI. V was cut by 3 bases and J by 0 bases, with 8 bases left in between. For the CDR3, the DNA is TGTGCCAGCAGTGAGTCACAGCCTAACTATGGCTACACCTTC. Residues: CASSESQPNYGYTF.

The chain joins TRBV30 to TRBJ2-7; D is perhaps TRBD2 (5 bases). From germline, CDR1 is GTSNPN and CDR2 SVGIG (reference sequence). This CDR3 comprises 13 residues. Deletions cut 2 bases from V and 3 bases from J, with 11 bases between. This chain's CDR3 is CAWSISGIYEQYF. The CDR3 bases are TGTGCCTGGAGTATCTCCGGGATCTACGAGCAGTACTTC.

The J gene is TRBJ2-1, the V gene TRBV9, with 13 bases matching TRBD2. Trimming removed 3 bases from V and 7 bases from J; junction bases left unmatched: 7. This CDR3 region has 16 residues. Germline V gene data show CDR1 as SGDLS and CDR2 as YYNGEE. The CDR3 region is CASSERLAGGLNEQFF. The CDR3 coding sequence is TGTGCCAGCAGCGAGAGACTAGCGGGAGGTTTAAATGAGCAGTTCTTC.

This clone came up once. The chain is built from TRBV7-8 and TRBJ2-4, with a tentative D call TRBD2 (7 bases). Trimming removed 4 bases at V and 6 bases at J, with 16 bases between. The CDR3 spans 15 residues. The V gene's germline CDR1 is SGHVS and CDR2 FQNEAQ. In DNA form, the CDR3 reads TGTGCCAGCAGCTGGCGGGGGCGGGAGAGAAACATTCAGTACTTC. Translated, it gives CASSWRGRERNIQYF. Complete variable domain (other parts from reference TRBV7-8 and TRBJ2-4): GAGVSQSPRYKVAKRGQDVALRCDPISGHVSLFWYQQALGQGPEFLTYFQNEAQLDKSGLPSDRFFAERPEGSVSTLKIQRTQQEDSAVYLCASSWRGRERNIQYFGAGTRLSVL.

V gene TRBV27 combines with J gene TRBJ1-4; D gene ambiguous. The CDR3 length is 16 residues. Trimming cost V 1 base and J 0 bases, with 9 bases left between them. Germline CDR1 MNHEY, CDR2 SMNVEV (reference sequence). The CDR3 spells CASSLLRTATNEKLFF. CDR3 nucleotides: TGTGCCAGCAGTTTATTGCGGACCGCAACTAATGAAAAACTGTTTTTT.

J is TRBJ2-1 and V is TRBV5-5, with 8 bases aligning to TRBD2. Germline V gives CDR1 SGHKS, CDR2 YYEKEE (reference sequence). This CDR3 region has 15 residues. Losses at the gene ends were 4 bases for V and 0 bases for J; bases not matched to a gene: 3. CDR3 amino acids: CASSGGTSSYNEQFF. The CDR3 bases are TGTGCCAGCAGCGGCGGGACTAGCTCCTACAATGAGCAGTTCTTC.

This chain uses TRBV5-1 with TRBJ2-7; 11 bases map to TRBD1. Germline CDR1 SGHRS, CDR2 YFSETQ. The CDR3 consists of 16 residues. V lost 6 bases and J lost 7; bases outside the gene matches: 15. The CDR3 protein is CASKEQFGQGAKEQYF. The CDR3, as DNA: TGCGCCAGCAAGGAGCAATTTGGACAGGGGGCGAAAGAGCAGTACTTC.

The rearrangement links TRBV9 to TRBJ2-5, with D possibly matching TRBD2 (7 bases). The CDR3 runs to 15 residues. With 6 bases removed from V and 4 bases from J, the gap between germline ends came to 19 bases. Per the germline V gene, CDR1 is SGDLS and CDR2 is YYNGEE. The CDR3 coding sequence is TGTGCCAGCACAAAGAGGGGGGGTGAGCGAGAGACCCAGTACTTC. Its protein is CASTKRGGERETQYF.

This clone appeared a single time. The V and J genes are TRBV6-4 and TRBJ2-6; no firm D call. CDR3 length: 13 residues. The germline V gene has CDR1 MRHNA and CDR2 SNTAGT. V lost 0 bases and J lost 3, with 0 bases in between. CDR3 sequence (DNA): TGTGCCAGCAGTGACTCTGGGGCCAACGTCCTGACTTTC. Its translation: CASSDSGANVLTF.

The gene calls are TRBV5-1 and TRBJ2-1; 7 nucleotides agree with TRBD2. The CDR3 extends over 14 amino acids. Germline assignment: CDR1 SGHRS and CDR2 YFSETQ. Trimming cost V 5 bases and J 5 bases; bases outside gene matches: 7. DNA for the CDR3: TGCGCCAGCAGGACTAGCAGAACAGACAATGAGCAGTTCTTC. Protein: CASRTSRTDNEQFF. Complete variable domain (other parts from reference TRBV5-1 and TRBJ2-1): KAGVTQTPRYLIKTRGQQVTLSCSPISGHRSVSWYQQTPGQGLQFLFEYFSETQRNKGNFPGRFSGRQFSNSRSEMNVSTLELGDSALYLCASRTSRTDNEQFFGPGTRLTVL.

The chain has TRBV27 and TRBJ1-6; D possibly corresponds to TRBD1 (5 bases). Germline assignment: CDR1 MNHEY and CDR2 SMNVEV (reference sequence). V was trimmed by 6 bases and J by 10 bases, leaving 22 bases between them. The CDR3 is made up of 16 amino acids. CDR3 loop: CASRAIGGSFFSPLHF. CDR3 bases: TGTGCCAGCAGAGCAATTGGGGGTTCGTTCTTCTCACCCCTCCACTTT.

The rearrangement links TRBV29-1 to TRBJ1-1, with D tentatively TRBD1 (6 bases). The germline V and J ends were trimmed by 7 bases and 8 bases, with 14 bases remaining between them. Germline values: CDR1 SQVTM, CDR2 ANQGSEA. The CDR3 spans 11 residues. The CDR3 DNA sequence: TGCAGCGCCTTAGGGGGAGTCGAAGCTTTCTTT. It specifies CSALGGVEAFF.

The rearrangement uses TRBV7-9 and TRBJ2-7, with no clear D. Trimming cost V 3 bases and J 6 bases, with 12 bases left between them. Germline-derived CDR1 and CDR2 are SEHNR and FQNEAQ (reference sequence). The CDR3 has 13 amino acids. Here the CDR3 DNA reads TGTGCCAGCAGCTTTCTGGGATCGGGCGAGCAGTACTTC. This sequence encodes CASSFLGSGEQYF.

The V call is TRBV27, the J call TRBJ1-2; D is ambiguous. This CDR3 has 13 residues. V lost 7 bases, J lost 3 bases, and 12 bases lay in between. Germline-derived CDR1 and CDR2 are MNHEY and SMNVEV (reference sequence). DNA of the CDR3: TGTGCCAGCAAGGCAGGAATACACTATGGCTACACCTTC. It is translated as CASKAGIHYGYTF.

The chain recombines TRBV5-1 with TRBJ2-1, with 8 bases lining up with TRBD2. The trim removed 2 bases at V and 3 bases at J, leaving 1 base unmatched. CDR3 size: 14 residues. Germline assignment: CDR1 SGHRS and CDR2 YFSETQ. Written as DNA, the CDR3 is TGCGCCAGCAGCTTAGCGGGAGACTACAATGAGCAGTTCTTC. It encodes CASSLAGDYNEQFF.

The chain combines TRBV19 with TRBJ2-1, with D unclear. The germline CDR1 and CDR2 sequences are LNHDA and SQIVND (reference sequence). Trimming took off 3 bases at V and 5 bases at J, with 11 bases between the two ends. CDR3 length: 14 amino acids. In DNA form, the CDR3 reads TGTGCCAGTAGTATGGCGCCAGTACACAATGAGCAGTTCTTC. This gives the protein CASSMAPVHNEQFF. Based on the CDR3 plus reference TRBV19 and TRBJ2-1, the full variable domain is DGGITQSPKYLFRKEGQNVTLSCEQNLNHDAMYWYRQDPGQGLRLIYYSQIVNDFQKGDIAEGYSVSREKKESFPLTVTSAQKNPTAFYLCASSMAPVHNEQFFGPGTRLTVL.

A note on this clone: The same CDR3 also results from other DNA sequences found in this sample. In nucleotides, the CDR3 is TGTGCCAGCTCACCCGGTTCCCTGGGGGATACGCAGTATTTT. Translation gives CASSPGSLGDTQYF. The gene calls are TRBV18 and TRBJ2-3; unclear D gene. The CDR3 consists of 14 residues. V lost 3 bases, J lost 6 bases, and 13 bases lay in between. Germline V CDR1 and CDR2: KGHSH, LQKENI. The full variable domain, its missing parts supplied by reference TRBV18 and TRBJ2-3, is NAGVMQNPRHLVRRRGQEARLRCSPMKGHSHVYWYRQLPEEGLKFMVYLQKENIIDESGMPKERFSAEFPKEGPSILRIQQVVRGDSAAYFCASSPGSLGDTQYFGPGTRLTVL.

CDR3 protein: CASHGAGTSGDRRYSYEQYF. In nucleotides, the CDR3 is TGTGCCAGCCACGGGGCCGGGACTAGCGGGGACCGCCGATACTCCTACGAGCAGTACTTC. V and J are TRBV18 and TRBJ2-7; the match to TRBD2 covers 13 bases. The CDR3 extends over 20 amino acids. Germline assignment: CDR1 KGHSH and CDR2 LQKENI. The junction had 19 bases not matched to a gene; V was cut back by 8 bases and J by 0 bases. Full variable domain (rest looked up from reference TRBV18 and TRBJ2-7): NAGVMQNPRHLVRRRGQEARLRCSPMKGHSHVYWYRQLPEEGLKFMVYLQKENIIDESGMPKERFSAEFPKEGPSILRIQQVVRGDSAAYFCASHGAGTSGDRRYSYEQYFGPGTRLTVT.

V usage is TRBV11-2 and J usage is TRBJ2-5, with D possibly matching TRBD2 (6 bases). The germline CDR1 and CDR2 sequences are SGHAT and FQNNGV. Trimming shortened V by 1 base and J by 5 bases, and 11 bases separated the two germline ends. The CDR3 has 14 residues. CDR3 sequence reads: CASSLGLAWETQYF. Written as DNA, the CDR3 is TGTGCCAGCAGCTTAGGGCTAGCGTGGGAGACCCAGTACTTC.

This clone has more than one count but fewer than ten. Germline and junction disagree at one end, which may indicate a read error. The chain recombines TRBV30 with TRBJ1-5, with D uncertain. Germline CDR1 GTSNPN, CDR2 SVGIG (reference sequence). The CDR3 totals 14 residues. This CDR3 is CAWSVAVSYQPQHF. CDR3 DNA sequence: TGTGCCTGGAGTGTAGCCGTTAGCTATCAGCCCCAGCATTTT.